This T cell receptor beta chain comes out of a study of blood T cell repertoires in COVID-19. Study-level background: Sites across the United States, Italy and Spain contributed samples from acute and convalescent COVID-19. From T cells, B-cell-depleted T cells, or PBMCs came the material, which was cDNA or gDNA.

Seattle patients were enrolled while actively infected and followed longitudinally. This clone has a handful of counts. The repertoire was sequenced with immunoSEQ multiplex PCR; TCRdb's copy has only in-frame clones and lacks some. Of about 62,000 clones in the sample, 85% to 90% were seen once. Trimming left V 8 bases short and J 5 bases short, with 13 bases between. Germline-derived CDR1 and CDR2 are GTSNPN and SVGIG (reference sequence). This CDR3 is built from 13 residues. The rearrangement joins TRBV30 to TRBJ1-6; weak D call: TRBD1 (5 bases). Material: peripheral blood. The receptor comes from a woman in her sixties with COVID-19, enrolled during active disease. CDR3 in amino acids: CAGETEHNSPLHF. The CDR3 bases are TGTGCCGGGGAGACAGAACATAATTCACCCCTCCACTTT.